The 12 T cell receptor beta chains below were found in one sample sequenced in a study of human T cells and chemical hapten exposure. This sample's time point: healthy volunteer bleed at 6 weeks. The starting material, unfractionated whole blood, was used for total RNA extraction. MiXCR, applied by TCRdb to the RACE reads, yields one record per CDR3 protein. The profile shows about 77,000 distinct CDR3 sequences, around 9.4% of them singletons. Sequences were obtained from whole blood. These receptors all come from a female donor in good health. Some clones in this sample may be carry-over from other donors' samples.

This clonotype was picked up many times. This CDR3 reads CSATGGKYF. CDR3 nucleotide sequence: TGCAGTGCTACAGGGGGCAAGTACTTC. The chain has TRBV20-1 and TRBJ2-7; 8 bases agree with TRBD1. The CDR3 is 9 amino acids. The J segment lost 11 bases and the V segment lost 4 bases, leaving 1 base of the junction unmatched. Germline V lookup: CDR1 DFQATT, CDR2 SNEGSKA (reference sequence).

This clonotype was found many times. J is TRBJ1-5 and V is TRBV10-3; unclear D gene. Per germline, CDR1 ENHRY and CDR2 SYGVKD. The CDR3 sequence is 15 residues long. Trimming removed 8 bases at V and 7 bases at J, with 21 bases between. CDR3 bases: TGTGCCATCGCTCCCCGGGTCGGTCTAGGGCAGCCCCAGCATTTT. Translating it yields CAIAPRVGLGQPQHF.

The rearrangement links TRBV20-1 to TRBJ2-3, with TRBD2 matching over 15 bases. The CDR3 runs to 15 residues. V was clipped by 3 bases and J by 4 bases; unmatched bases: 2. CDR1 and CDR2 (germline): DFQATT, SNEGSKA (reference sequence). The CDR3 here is CSARRTSGGADTQYF. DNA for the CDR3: TGCAGTGCTAGGAGGACTAGCGGGGGGGCAGATACGCAGTATTTT.

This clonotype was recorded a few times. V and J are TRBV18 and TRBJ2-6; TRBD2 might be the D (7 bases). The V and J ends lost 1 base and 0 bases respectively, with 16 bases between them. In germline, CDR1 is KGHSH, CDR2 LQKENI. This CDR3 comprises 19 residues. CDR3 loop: CASSPQSRGPSSGANVLTF. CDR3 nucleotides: TGTGCCAGCTCACCACAATCGCGGGGGCCAAGCTCTGGGGCCAACGTCCTGACTTTC. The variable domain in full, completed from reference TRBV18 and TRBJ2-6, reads NAGVMQNPRHLVRRRGQEARLRCSPMKGHSHVYWYRQLPEEGLKFMVYLQKENIIDESGMPKERFSAEFPKEGPSILRIQQVVRGDSAAYFCASSPQSRGPSSGANVLTFGAGSRLTVL.

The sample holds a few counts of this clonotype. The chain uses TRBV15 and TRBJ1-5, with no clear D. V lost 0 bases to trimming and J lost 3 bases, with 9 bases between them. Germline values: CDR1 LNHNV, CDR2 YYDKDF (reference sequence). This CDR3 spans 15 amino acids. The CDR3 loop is CATSRDRPLNQPQHF. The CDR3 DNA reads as TGTGCCACCAGCAGAGACAGGCCGCTCAATCAGCCCCAGCATTTT. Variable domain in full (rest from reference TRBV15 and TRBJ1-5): DAMVIQNPRYQVTQFGKPVTLSCSQTLNHNVMYWYQQKSSQAPKLLFHYYDKDFNNEADTPDNFQSRRPNTSFCFLDIRSPGLGDTAMYLCATSRDRPLNQPQHFGDGTRLSIL.

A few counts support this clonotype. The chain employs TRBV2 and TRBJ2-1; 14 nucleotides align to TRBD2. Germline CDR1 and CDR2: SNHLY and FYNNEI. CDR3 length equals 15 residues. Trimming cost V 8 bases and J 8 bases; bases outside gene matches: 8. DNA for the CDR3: TGTGCCAGCCCGCTCCCGGGACTAGCGGGGGATGAGCAGTTCTTC. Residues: CASPLPGLAGDEQFF.

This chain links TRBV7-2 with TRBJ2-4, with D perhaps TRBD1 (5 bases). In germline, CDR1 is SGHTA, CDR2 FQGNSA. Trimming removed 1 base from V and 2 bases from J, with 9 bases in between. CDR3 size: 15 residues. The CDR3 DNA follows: TGTGCCAGCAGCTTAGGTCCAGGGCCCAAAAACATTCAGTACTTC. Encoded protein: CASSLGPGPKNIQYF.

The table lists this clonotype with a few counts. The CDR3 region is CSARDGAGASSYGSPLHF. Written as DNA, the CDR3 is TGCAGTGCTAGAGATGGGGCAGGGGCTAGCTCCTATGGTTCACCCCTCCACTTT. The rearrangement links TRBV20-1 to TRBJ1-6; possibly TRBD1 for D (6 bases). Trimming cost V 0 bases and J 9 bases, with 24 bases left between them. Germline V gene sequence: CDR1 DFQATT, CDR2 SNEGSKA (reference sequence). The CDR3 loop spans 18 amino acids.

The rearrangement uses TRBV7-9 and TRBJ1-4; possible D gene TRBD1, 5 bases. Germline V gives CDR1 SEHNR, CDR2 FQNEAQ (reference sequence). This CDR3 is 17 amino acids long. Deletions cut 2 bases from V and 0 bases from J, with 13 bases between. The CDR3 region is CASSLKGAMATNEKLFF. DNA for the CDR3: TGTGCCAGCAGCTTAAAAGGGGCTATGGCAACTAATGAAAAACTGTTTTTT.

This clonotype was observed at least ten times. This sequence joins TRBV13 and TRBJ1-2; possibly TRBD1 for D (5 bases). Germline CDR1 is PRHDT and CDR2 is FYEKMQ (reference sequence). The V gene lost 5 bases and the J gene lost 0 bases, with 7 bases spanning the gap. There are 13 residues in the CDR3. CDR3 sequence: CASSPRANYGYTF. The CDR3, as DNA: TGTGCCAGCAGCCCCAGGGCTAACTATGGCTACACCTTC.

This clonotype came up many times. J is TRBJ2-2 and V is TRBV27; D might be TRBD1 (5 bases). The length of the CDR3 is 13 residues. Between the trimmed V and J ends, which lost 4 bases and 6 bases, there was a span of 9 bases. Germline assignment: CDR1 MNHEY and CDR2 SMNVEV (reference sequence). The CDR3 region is CASSSGLAGELFF. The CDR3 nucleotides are TGTGCCAGCAGTTCAGGGTTAGCCGGGGAGCTGTTTTTT.

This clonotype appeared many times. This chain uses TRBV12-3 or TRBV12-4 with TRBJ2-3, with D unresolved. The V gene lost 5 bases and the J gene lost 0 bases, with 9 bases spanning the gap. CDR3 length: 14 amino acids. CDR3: CASSDFRSTDTQYF. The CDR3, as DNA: TGTGCCAGCAGTGATTTTAGAAGCACAGATACGCAGTATTTT.